Shown below are 15 T cell receptor beta chains from a single sample sequenced in a study of blood T cell repertoires in COVID-19. Some clones are missing from TCRdb's copy, which holds only in-frame ones; the method was immunoSEQ multiplex PCR. The table records around 80,000 clones, approximately 80% of them present only once. The specimen sequenced was peripheral blood. The origin of the receptors is an elderly man with acute or convalescent COVID-19.

J is TRBJ2-2 and V is TRBV5-6; D perhaps matches TRBD2 (5 bases). Trimming cost V 4 bases and J 4 bases, with 14 bases left between them. The V gene's germline CDR1 is SGHDT and CDR2 YYEEEE. This CDR3 has 15 residues. CDR3 bases: TGTGCCAGCAGCCGGAACGGGGTTGGCACCGGGGAGCTGTTTTTT. Translated, it gives CASSRNGVGTGELFF.

The rearrangement joins TRBV11-2 to TRBJ2-7; a possible D gene is TRBD2 (6 bases). CDR3 size: 14 residues. The V gene's germline CDR1 is SGHAT and CDR2 FQNNGV. Trimming removed 2 bases from V and 2 bases from J, with 10 bases in between. Here the CDR3 DNA reads TGTGCCAGCAGCTTAAACGGGGGACCCTACGAGCAGTACTTC. Protein sequence: CASSLNGGPYEQYF.

This clone has just one count. This chain uses TRBV3-1 (or the pseudogene TRBV3-2) with TRBJ1-3; a possible D gene is TRBD1 (6 bases). The CDR3 covers 15 residues. Germline V gene sequence: CDR1 LGHDT, CDR2 YNNKEL (reference sequence). Trimming took off 6 bases at V and 3 bases at J, with 15 bases between the two ends. The CDR3 region is CASSLKGGNGNTIYF. Here the CDR3 DNA reads TGTGCCAGCAGTCTCAAGGGGGGGAATGGAAACACCATATATTTT.

The J gene is TRBJ2-1, the V gene TRBV6-5; D is undetermined. The CDR3 covers 13 residues. Germline V lookup: CDR1 MNHEY, CDR2 SVGAGI. The V gene lost 8 bases and the J gene lost 0 bases, with 8 bases spanning the gap. CDR3 sequence reads: CASVDTSYNEQFF. In DNA form, the CDR3 reads TGTGCCAGCGTTGACACCTCCTACAATGAGCAGTTCTTC.

The chain has TRBV4-2 and TRBJ2-3; 10 bases align to TRBD2. J was trimmed by 1 base and V by 2 bases; bases with no gene match: 0. The CDR3 has 15 residues. CDR1 LGHNA and CDR2 YNFKEQ come from the germline V gene. CDR3 nucleotides: TGTGCCAGCAGCCAACTAGCGGGGGGCACAGATACGCAGTATTTT. As protein: CASSQLAGGTDTQYF.

The CDR3 DNA reads as TGTGCCAGCACCCAAGGGACAGGCGGATATTATGGCTACACCTTC. Translated, it gives CASTQGTGGYYGYTF. The chain employs TRBV11-2 and TRBJ1-2; 8 nucleotides align to TRBD1. This CDR3 is built from 15 residues. The germline V gene encodes CDR1 SGHAT and CDR2 FQNNGV. The junction had 12 bases not matched to a gene; V was cut back by 7 bases and J by 5 bases.

The count of this clone is one. CDR3 coding DNA: TGTGCCTGGAGTGCCAAATCAGGGAGGGGGACCTACGAGCAGTACTTC. Translating gives CAWSAKSGRGTYEQYF. The J gene is TRBJ2-7, the V gene TRBV30; weak D call: TRBD2 (7 bases). Per germline, CDR1 GTSNPN and CDR2 SVGIG (reference sequence). Trimming removed 1 base from V and 2 bases from J, with 18 bases in between. This CDR3 is built from 16 residues.

The chain recombines TRBV5-6 with TRBJ1-1; D call uncertain. The germline V gene has CDR1 SGHDT and CDR2 YYEEEE. The CDR3 spans 15 residues. V was pared by 2 bases and J by 1 base, with 12 bases between. The CDR3 reads CASSFAADENTEAFF. Here the CDR3 DNA reads TGTGCCAGCAGCTTTGCGGCAGACGAGAACACTGAAGCTTTCTTT.

V gene TRBV15 combines with J gene TRBJ1-5; D gene ambiguous. Per the germline V gene, CDR1 is LNHNV and CDR2 is YYDKDF (reference sequence). V dropped 3 bases and J dropped 7 bases, with 10 bases sitting between them. This CDR3 spans 13 amino acids. The CDR3 sequence: CATSSNEEQPQHF. In nucleotides, the CDR3 is TGTGCCACCAGCAGTAACGAGGAGCAGCCCCAGCATTTT.

The chain recombines TRBV14 with TRBJ2-2; D is uncertain. Trimming took off 0 bases at V and 4 bases at J, with 9 bases between the two ends. CDR3 length equals 15 residues. Germline V gene sequence: CDR1 SGHDN, CDR2 FVKESK. CDR3 sequence reads: CASSQEVGFTGELFF. In DNA form, the CDR3 reads TGTGCCAGCAGCCAAGAAGTGGGCTTCACCGGGGAGCTGTTTTTT.

This chain connects TRBV18 to TRBJ2-5; 10 positions agree with TRBD2. Germline CDR1 KGHSH, CDR2 LQKENI. V shed 0 bases, J shed 9 bases, and the junction held 16 bases outside the gene matches. This CDR3 is built from 18 residues. Here the CDR3 reads CASSPPRRASGGAGAQYF. The CDR3 DNA sequence: TGTGCCAGCTCACCACCAAGAAGAGCTAGCGGGGGCGCGGGGGCCCAGTACTTC.

V is TRBV9 and J is TRBJ1-5; D is possibly TRBD1 (5 bases). Trimming pared 3 bases from V and 4 bases from J, leaving 5 bases between. This CDR3 is 12 amino acids long. The germline V gene encodes CDR1 SGDLS and CDR2 YYNGEE. CDR3 residues: CASSAGNQPQHF. The DNA of the CDR3 is TGTGCCAGCAGCGCAGGGAATCAGCCCCAGCATTTT.

V usage is TRBV5-4 and J usage is TRBJ1-6, with 9 bases identical to TRBD1. V lost 3 bases, J lost 9 bases, and 7 bases stayed unmatched. This CDR3 is built from 15 residues. The germline gives CDR1 SGHNT, CDR2 YYREEE (reference sequence). The CDR3 here is CASSSQTGGISPLHF. In nucleotides, the CDR3 is TGTGCCAGCAGCTCCCAGACAGGGGGGATTTCACCCCTCCACTTT.

The chain links TRBV6-5 to TRBJ2-5, with D tentatively TRBD2 (5 bases). Trimming left V 5 bases short and J 1 base short, with 8 bases between. This CDR3 contains 13 residues. CDR1 and CDR2 from the germline V gene are MNHEY and SVGAGI. CDR3 in DNA: TGTGCCAGCAGTCAGCGGCGCCAAGAGACCCAGTACTTC. It yields the protein CASSQRRQETQYF.

V usage is TRBV5-5 and J usage is TRBJ2-7, with 8 bases that match TRBD1. The germline CDR1 and CDR2 sequences are SGHKS and YYEKEE (reference sequence). J gave up 2 bases and V 4 bases, and 8 bases lay outside the gene matches. CDR3 size: 15 residues. The CDR3 loop reads CASSPIRTGPYEQYF. The CDR3, as DNA: TGTGCCAGCAGCCCGATAAGGACAGGGCCCTACGAGCAGTACTTC.